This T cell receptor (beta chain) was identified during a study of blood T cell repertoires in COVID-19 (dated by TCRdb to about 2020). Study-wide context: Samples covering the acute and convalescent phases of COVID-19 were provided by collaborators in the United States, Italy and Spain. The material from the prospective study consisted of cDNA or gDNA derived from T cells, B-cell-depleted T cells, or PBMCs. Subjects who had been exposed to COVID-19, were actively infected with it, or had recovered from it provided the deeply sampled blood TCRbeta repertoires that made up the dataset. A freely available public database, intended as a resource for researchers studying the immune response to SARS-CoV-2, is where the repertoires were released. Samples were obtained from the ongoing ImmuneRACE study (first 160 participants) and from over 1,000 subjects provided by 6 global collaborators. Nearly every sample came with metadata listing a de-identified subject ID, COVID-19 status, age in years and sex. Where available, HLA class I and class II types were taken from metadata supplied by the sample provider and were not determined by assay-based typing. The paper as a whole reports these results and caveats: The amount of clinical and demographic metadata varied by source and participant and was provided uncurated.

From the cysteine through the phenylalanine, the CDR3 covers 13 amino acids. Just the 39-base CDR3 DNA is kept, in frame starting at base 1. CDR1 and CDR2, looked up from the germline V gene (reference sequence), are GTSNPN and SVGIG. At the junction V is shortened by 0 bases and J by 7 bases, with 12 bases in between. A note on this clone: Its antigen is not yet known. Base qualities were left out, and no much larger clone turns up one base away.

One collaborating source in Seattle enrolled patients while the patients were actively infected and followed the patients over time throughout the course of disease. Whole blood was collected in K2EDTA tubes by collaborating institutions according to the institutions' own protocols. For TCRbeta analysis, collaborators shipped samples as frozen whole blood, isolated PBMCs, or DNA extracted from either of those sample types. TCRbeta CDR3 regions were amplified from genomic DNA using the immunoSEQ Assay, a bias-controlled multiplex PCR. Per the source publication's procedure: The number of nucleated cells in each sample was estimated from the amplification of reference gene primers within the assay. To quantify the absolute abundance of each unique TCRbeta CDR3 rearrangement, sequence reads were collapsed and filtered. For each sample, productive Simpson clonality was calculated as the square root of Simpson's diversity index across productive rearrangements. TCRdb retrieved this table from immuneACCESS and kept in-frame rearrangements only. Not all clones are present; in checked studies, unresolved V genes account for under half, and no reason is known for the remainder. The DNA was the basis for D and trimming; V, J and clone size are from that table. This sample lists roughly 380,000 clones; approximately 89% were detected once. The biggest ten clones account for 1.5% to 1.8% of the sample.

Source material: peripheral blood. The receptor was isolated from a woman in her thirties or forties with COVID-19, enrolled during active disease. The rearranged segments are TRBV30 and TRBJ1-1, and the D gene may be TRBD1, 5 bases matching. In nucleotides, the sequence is TGTGCCTGGAGTGTAGGGGCCGGCCTTGAAGCTTTCTTT. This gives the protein CAWSVGAGLEAFF.